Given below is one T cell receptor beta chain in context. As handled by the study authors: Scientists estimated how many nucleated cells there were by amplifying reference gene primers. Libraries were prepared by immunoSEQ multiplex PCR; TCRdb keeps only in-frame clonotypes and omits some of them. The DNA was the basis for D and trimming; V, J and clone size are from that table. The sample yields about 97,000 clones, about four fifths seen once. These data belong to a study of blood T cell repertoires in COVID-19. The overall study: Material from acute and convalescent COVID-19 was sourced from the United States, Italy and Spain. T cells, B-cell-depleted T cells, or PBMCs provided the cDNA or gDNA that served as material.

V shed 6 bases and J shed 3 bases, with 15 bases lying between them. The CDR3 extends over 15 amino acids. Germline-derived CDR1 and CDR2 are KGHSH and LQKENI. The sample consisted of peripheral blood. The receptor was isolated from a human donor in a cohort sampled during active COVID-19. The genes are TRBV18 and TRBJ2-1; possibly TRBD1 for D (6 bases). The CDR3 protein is CASSGRDIFYNEQFF. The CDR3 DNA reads TGTGCCAGCTCGGGCCGGGACATATTCTACAATGAGCAGTTCTTC.